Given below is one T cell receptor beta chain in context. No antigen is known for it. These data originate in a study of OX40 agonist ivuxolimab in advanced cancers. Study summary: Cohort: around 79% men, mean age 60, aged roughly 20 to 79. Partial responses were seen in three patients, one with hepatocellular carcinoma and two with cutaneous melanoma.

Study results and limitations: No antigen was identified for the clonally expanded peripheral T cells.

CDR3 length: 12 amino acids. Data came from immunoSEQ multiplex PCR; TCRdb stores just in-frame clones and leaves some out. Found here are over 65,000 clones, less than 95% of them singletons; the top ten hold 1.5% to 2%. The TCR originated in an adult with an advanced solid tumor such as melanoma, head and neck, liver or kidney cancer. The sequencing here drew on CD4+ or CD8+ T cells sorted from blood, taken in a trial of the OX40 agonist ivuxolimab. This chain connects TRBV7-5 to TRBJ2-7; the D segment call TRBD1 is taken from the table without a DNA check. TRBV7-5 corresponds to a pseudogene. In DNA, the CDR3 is TGTGTCAGAAGCTTTATTGGGCAGGGGGGGTACTTC. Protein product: CVRSFIGQGGYF.